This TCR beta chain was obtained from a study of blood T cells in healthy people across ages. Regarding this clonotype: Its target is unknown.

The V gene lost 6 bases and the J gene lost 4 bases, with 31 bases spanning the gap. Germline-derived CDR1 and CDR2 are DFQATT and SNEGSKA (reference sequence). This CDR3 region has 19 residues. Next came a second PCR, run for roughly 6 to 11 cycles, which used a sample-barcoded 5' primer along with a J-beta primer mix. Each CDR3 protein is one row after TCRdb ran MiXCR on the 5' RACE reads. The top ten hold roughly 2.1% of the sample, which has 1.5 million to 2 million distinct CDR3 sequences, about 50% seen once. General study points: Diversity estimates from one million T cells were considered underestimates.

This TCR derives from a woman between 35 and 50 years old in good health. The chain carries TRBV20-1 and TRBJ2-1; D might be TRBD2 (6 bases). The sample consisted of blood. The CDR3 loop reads CSARRGVLSGEEVYNEQFF. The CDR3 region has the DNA TGCAGTGCCCGAAGAGGGGTACTATCGGGGGAAGAGGTTTACAATGAGCAGTTCTTC.